What follows are 20 T cell receptor beta chains derived from one specimen sequenced in a study of blood T cell repertoires in COVID-19. TCRdb's table, derived via immunoSEQ multiplex PCR, lists solely in-frame clones and lacks some. The sample includes 110,000 to 150,000 clones, about 80% of them seen just once. Material: peripheral blood. Receptor source: a man aged 65 to 85 who had recovered from COVID-19.

This rearrangement joins TRBV11-2 to TRBJ1-3, with D tentatively TRBD1 (6 bases). The CDR3 runs 16 residues. With 6 bases removed from V and 0 bases from J, the gap between germline ends came to 15 bases. Germline V lookup: CDR1 SGHAT, CDR2 FQNNGV. The DNA of the CDR3 is TGTGCCAGCAGTAAAAGGACAGCAGTCTCTGGAAACACCATATATTTT. Its translation: CASSKRTAVSGNTIYF. Combining the CDR3 with reference TRBV11-2 and TRBJ1-3 gives the whole variable domain EAGVAQSPRYKIIEKRQSVAFWCNPISGHATLYWYQQILGQGPKLLIQFQNNGVVDDSQLPKDRFSAERLKGVDSTLKIQPAKLEDSAVYLCASSKRTAVSGNTIYFGEGSWLTVV.

The V gene is TRBV27, the J gene TRBJ2-7; a possible D gene is TRBD1 (5 bases). The CDR3 consists of 16 residues. Trimming pared 6 bases from V and 1 base from J, leaving 19 bases between. Germline V gene data show CDR1 as MNHEY and CDR2 as SMNVEV (reference sequence). Here the CDR3 reads CASSSRPGITSYEQYF. CDR3 nucleotide sequence: TGTGCCAGCAGCTCCCGGCCAGGGATAACTTCCTACGAGCAGTACTTC.

Worth noting for this clone: The junction does not match germline at one end; this may be a read error. The chain uses TRBV10-3 and TRBJ2-3, with a tentative D call TRBD2 (5 bases). Germline CDR1 and CDR2: ENHRY and SYGVKD. This CDR3 region has 14 residues. CDR3 sequence reads: CAMSGRAGTDTQYF. The CDR3 DNA reads as TGTGCCATGAGTGGGCGGGCCGGCACAGATACGCAGTATTTT.

The rearrangement joins TRBV4-3 to TRBJ2-2; weak D call: TRBD1 (6 bases). The CDR3 is 16 residues long. V was clipped by 2 bases and J by 3 bases, with 13 bases between them. Germline lookup yields CDR1 LGHNA and CDR2 YSLEER. In DNA form, the CDR3 reads TGCGCCAGCAGCCAAAGGACAGTGGAGGACACCGGGGAGCTGTTTTTT. Its protein product is CASSQRTVEDTGELFF.

The V and J genes are TRBV29-1 and TRBJ2-7, with D perhaps TRBD1 (5 bases). V lost 7 bases to trimming and J lost 3 bases, with 22 bases between them. CDR3 size: 15 residues. CDR1 and CDR2 from the germline V gene are SQVTM and ANQGSEA. The CDR3 region has the DNA TGCAGCGCAGTAGCAGGGCCCGGAGTGAACTACGAGCAGTACTTC. Protein sequence: CSAVAGPGVNYEQYF.

This chain links TRBV11-2 with TRBJ2-3; D remains ambiguous. Germline CDR1 is SGHAT and CDR2 is FQNNGV. The ends were cut back, 5 bases at V and 8 bases at J, with 8 bases in the middle. The CDR3 sequence is 11 residues long. CDR3 coding DNA: TGTGCCAGCAGCCACGGTGTTACGCAGTATTTT. Translation: CASSHGVTQYF.

V and J are TRBV11-2 and TRBJ2-7; TRBD2 matches 8 bases. V lost 0 bases to trimming and J lost 3 bases; unmatched junction nucleotides: 4. Germline CDR1 reads SGHAT; CDR2 reads FQNNGV. This CDR3 is 15 amino acids long. The CDR3 DNA follows: TGTGCCAGCAGCTTAGAGGTAGCGGGGAACTACGAGCAGTACTTC. Translating it yields CASSLEVAGNYEQYF.

This chain joins TRBV2 and TRBJ2-2, with a possible D match to TRBD1 (5 bases). Trimming removed 7 bases from V and 4 bases from J, with 13 bases in between. CDR1 and CDR2 (germline): SNHLY, FYNNEI. This CDR3 contains 14 residues. The DNA for the CDR3 is TGTGCCAGCAAAGAGTCAGGGTCCACCGGGGAGCTGTTTTTT. It encodes CASKESGSTGELFF. Combining the CDR3 with reference TRBV2 and TRBJ2-2 gives the whole variable domain EPEVTQTPSHQVTQMGQEVILRCVPISNHLYFYWYRQILGQKVEFLVSFYNNEISEKSEIFDDQFSVERPDGSNFTLKIRSTKLEDSAMYFCASKESGSTGELFFGEGSRLTVL.

This clone appeared a single time. V and J are TRBV9 and TRBJ2-7, with 8 bases aligning to TRBD1. Germline CDR1 and CDR2: SGDLS and YYNGEE. V was pared by 0 bases and J by 6 bases, with 8 bases of the junction left unmatched. The length of the CDR3 is 15 residues. CDR3 bases: TGTGCCAGCAGCGTAGCAAAAACAGGGGGAGGCGAGCAGTACTTC. This translates into CASSVAKTGGGEQYF. The full variable domain, its missing parts supplied by reference TRBV9 and TRBJ2-7, is DSGVTQTPKHLITATGQRVTLRCSPRSGDLSVYWYQQSLDQGLQFLIQYYNGEERAKGNILERFSAQQFPDLHSELNLSSLELGDSALYFCASSVAKTGGGEQYFGPGTRLTVT.

The chain links TRBV28 to TRBJ2-1; 7 nucleotides agree with TRBD1. Germline CDR1 reads MDHEN; CDR2 reads SYDVKM. The CDR3 is made up of 16 amino acids. V lost 5 bases and J lost 2; bases outside the gene matches: 9. The CDR3 here is CASSPPPGQTYNEQFF. The CDR3 nucleotides are TGTGCCAGCAGTCCCCCGCCGGGACAGACCTACAATGAGCAGTTCTTC.

The rearrangement uses TRBV27 and TRBJ2-7; TRBD2 agrees at 8 bases. Germline V gives CDR1 MNHEY, CDR2 SMNVEV (reference sequence). The CDR3 loop spans 15 amino acids. With 3 bases clipped from V and 5 bases from J, the junction kept 9 bases outside the gene matches. The CDR3 region has the DNA TGTGCCAGCAGTTTGAGCGGGAGCTCGTTAAACGAGCAGTACTTC. This gives the protein CASSLSGSSLNEQYF.

In this sample, this clone turned up a few times. The chain employs TRBV30 and TRBJ1-5, with a tentative D call TRBD1 (5 bases). The ends were cut back, 0 bases at V and 6 bases at J, with 15 bases in the middle. The CDR3 sequence is 15 residues long. Looked up from germline, CDR1 is GTSNPN and CDR2 is SVGIG (reference sequence). CDR3 DNA sequence: TGTGCCTGGAGTGTACCCCGGGGGATAGCTCAGCCCCAGCATTTT. Its protein product is CAWSVPRGIAQPQHF.

In its sample, this clone was seen once. The V and J genes are TRBV7-9 and TRBJ1-4, with a weak D call TRBD1 (6 bases). V dropped 3 bases and J dropped 6 bases, with 11 bases sitting between them. The germline CDR1 and CDR2 sequences are SEHNR and FQNEAQ (reference sequence). The CDR3 extends over 14 amino acids. The CDR3 loop reads CASSLRTEDEKLFF. DNA for the CDR3: TGTGCCAGCAGCTTGAGGACAGAGGATGAAAAACTGTTTTTT.

The gene calls are TRBV5-5 and TRBJ2-1; TRBD1 is a possible D gene (6 bases). This CDR3 comprises 13 residues. The V end lost 4 bases, the J end lost 3 bases, and 8 bases lay between the germline ends. Germline loops: CDR1 SGHKS, CDR2 YYEKEE (reference sequence). DNA for the CDR3: TGTGCCAGCAGCCTGGACAGCTACAATGAGCAGTTCTTC. Amino acid sequence: CASSLDSYNEQFF.

The V gene is TRBV30, the J gene TRBJ2-7; 9 bases align to TRBD2. This CDR3 spans 14 amino acids. From germline, CDR1 is GTSNPN and CDR2 SVGIG (reference sequence). V lost 5 bases, J lost 0 bases, and 5 bases stayed unmatched. The CDR3 loop reads CAWEATSGSYEQYF. In DNA form, the CDR3 reads TGTGCCTGGGAGGCGACTAGCGGCTCCTACGAGCAGTACTTC. Filled out from reference TRBV30 and TRBJ2-7, the complete variable domain reads SQTIHQWPATLVQPVGSPLSLECTVEGTSNPNLYWYRQAAGRGLQLLFYSVGIGQISSEVPQNLSASRPQDRQFILSSKKLLLSDSGFYLCAWEATSGSYEQYFGPGTRLTVT.

This sequence joins TRBV12-1 and TRBJ2-3; no check of the table's D call, TRBD2, against the DNA was made. TRBV12-1 counts as a pseudogene. CDR3 size: 20 residues. In DNA, the CDR3 is TGTGCCAGCAGCTGCCTGGGACTAGCGGGAGGCTTCGGGCAGACAGATACGCAGTATTTT. This encodes CASSCLGLAGGFGQTDTQYF.

At least ten counts were recorded for this clone. The V call is TRBV7-3, the J call TRBJ2-1; D unresolved. CDR3 length: 15 residues. Germline-derived CDR1 and CDR2 are SGHTA and FQGTGA. V dropped 3 bases and J dropped 2 bases, with 11 bases sitting between them. CDR3: CASSLVGGTYNEQFF. CDR3 nucleotides: TGTGCCAGCAGCTTGGTCGGCGGCACCTACAATGAGCAGTTCTTC.

The V call is TRBV19, the J call TRBJ2-6; D possibly corresponds to TRBD1 (5 bases). The V gene lost 4 bases and the J gene lost 3 bases, with 16 bases spanning the gap. Germline-derived CDR1 and CDR2 are LNHDA and SQIVND (reference sequence). The length of the CDR3 is 17 residues. The CDR3 loop reads CASSRSRVHRGANVLTF. CDR3 nucleotide sequence: TGTGCCAGTAGTAGGTCCAGGGTCCACCGTGGGGCCAACGTCCTGACTTTC. The entire variable domain, with the rest obtained from reference TRBV19 and TRBJ2-6, is as follows: DGGITQSPKYLFRKEGQNVTLSCEQNLNHDAMYWYRQDPGQGLRLIYYSQIVNDFQKGDIAEGYSVSREKKESFPLTVTSAQKNPTAFYLCASSRSRVHRGANVLTFGAGSRLTVL.

The J gene is TRBJ2-7, the V gene TRBV10-3; TRBD2 matches at 7 bases. The CDR3 consists of 16 residues. Germline-derived CDR1 and CDR2 are ENHRY and SYGVKD. The trim removed 2 bases at V and 1 base at J, leaving 8 bases unmatched. CDR3 loop: CAISEPGLEGSYEQYF. The CDR3 coding sequence is TGTGCCATCAGTGAGCCAGGACTAGAGGGATCCTACGAGCAGTACTTC.

This chain uses TRBV2 with TRBJ2-7, with D possibly being TRBD2 (5 bases). CDR1 is SNHLY, CDR2 FYNNEI, per germline. The CDR3 has 15 residues. Trimming took 4 bases from V and 2 from J, leaving 15 bases between them. CDR3 bases: TGTGCCAGCAGTGTTGCCGAGCGGCTGACCTACGAGCAGTACTTC. It yields the protein CASSVAERLTYEQYF.